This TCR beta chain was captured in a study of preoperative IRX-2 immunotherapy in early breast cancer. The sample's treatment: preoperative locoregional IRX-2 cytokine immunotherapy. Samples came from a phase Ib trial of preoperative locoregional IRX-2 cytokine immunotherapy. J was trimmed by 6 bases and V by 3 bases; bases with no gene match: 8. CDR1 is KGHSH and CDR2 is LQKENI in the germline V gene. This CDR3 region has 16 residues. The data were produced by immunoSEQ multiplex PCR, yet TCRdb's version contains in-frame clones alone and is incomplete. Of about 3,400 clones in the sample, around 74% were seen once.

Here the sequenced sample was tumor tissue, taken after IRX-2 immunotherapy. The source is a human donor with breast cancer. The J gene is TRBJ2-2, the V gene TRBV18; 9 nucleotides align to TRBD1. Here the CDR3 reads CASSPQQQGAAGELFF. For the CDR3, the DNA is TGTGCCAGCTCACCCCAGCAACAGGGGGCGGCCGGGGAGCTGTTTTTT.